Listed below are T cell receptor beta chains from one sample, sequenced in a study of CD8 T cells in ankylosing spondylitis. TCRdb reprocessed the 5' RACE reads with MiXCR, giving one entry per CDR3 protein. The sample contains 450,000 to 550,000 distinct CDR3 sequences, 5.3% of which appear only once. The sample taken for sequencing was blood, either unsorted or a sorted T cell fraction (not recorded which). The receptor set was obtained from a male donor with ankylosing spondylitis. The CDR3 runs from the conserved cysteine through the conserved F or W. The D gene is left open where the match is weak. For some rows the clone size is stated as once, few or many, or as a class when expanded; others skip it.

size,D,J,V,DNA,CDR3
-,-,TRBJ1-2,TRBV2,TGTGCCAGCAGTGATTTTGTAGTAGAGAATGGCTACACCTTC,CASSDFVVENGYTF
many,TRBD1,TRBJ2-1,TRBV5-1,TGCGCCAGCAGCTCGGAAGGGGGCCCATACAATGAGCAGTTCTTC,CASSSEGGPYNEQFF
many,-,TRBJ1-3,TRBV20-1,TGCAGTGCTTACCGCGTCGGCGTAGGAGGAAACACCATATATTTT,CSAYRVGVGGNTIYF
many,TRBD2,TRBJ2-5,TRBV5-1,TGCGCCAGCATTGATCGGGACATCGCCGGGACTAGCGCCCAAGAGACCCAGTACTTC,CASIDRDIAGTSAQETQYF
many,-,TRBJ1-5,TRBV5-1,TGCGCCAGCAGCTTCGGGGGGGGCTACAATCAGCCCCAGCATTTT,CASSFGGGYNQPQHF
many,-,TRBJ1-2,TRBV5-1,TGCGCCAGCAGCCCAACCCTCCGTGGCTACACCTTC,CASSPTLRGYTF
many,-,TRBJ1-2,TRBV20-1,TGCAGTGCTTACCGACAGTGGGACTATGGCTACACCTTC,CSAYRQWDYGYTF
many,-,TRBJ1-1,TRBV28,TGTGCCAGCATTGAGGGGATGAACACTGAAGCTTTCTTT,CASIEGMNTEAFF
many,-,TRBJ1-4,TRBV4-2,TGTGCCAGCAGCCAAGATCCTCAGGGCGATGAAAAACTGTTTTTT,CASSQDPQGDEKLFF
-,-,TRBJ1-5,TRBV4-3,TGCGCCAGCAGCTCCGCTGTGGGACCGCCGAATCAGCCCCAGCATTTT,CASSSAVGPPNQPQHF
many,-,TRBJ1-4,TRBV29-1,TGCAGCGTATTTAAAGGGTGGAAACTGTTTTTT,CSVFKGWKLFF
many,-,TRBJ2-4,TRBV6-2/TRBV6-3,TGTGCCAGCAGTTACGCTCTCGGTCGGGATAAAGTAAACATTCAGTACTTC,CASSYALGRDKVNIQYF
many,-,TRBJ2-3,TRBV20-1,TGCAGTGCTTCCGACAGGAGCACAGATACGCAGTATTTT,CSASDRSTDTQYF
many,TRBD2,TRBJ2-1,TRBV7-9,TGTGCCAGCAGCTACCCTCTAGCGGGGAGAAACAATGAGCAGTTCTTC,CASSYPLAGRNNEQFF
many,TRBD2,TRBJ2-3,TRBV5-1,TGCGCCAGCAGCCTCATAAGGACTAGCGGGCCAACAGATACGCAGTATTTT,CASSLIRTSGPTDTQYF
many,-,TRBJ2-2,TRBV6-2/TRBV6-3,TGCGCCAGCAGCTCCACGGACACCGGGGAGCTGTTTTTT,CASSSTDTGELFF
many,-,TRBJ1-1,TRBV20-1,TGCAGTGCTAGAATAGATAACACTGAAGCTTTCTTT,CSARIDNTEAFF
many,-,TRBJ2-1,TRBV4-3,TGCGCCAGCAGCCAAGATTATGGCGGTGAGCAGTTCTTC,CASSQDYGGEQFF
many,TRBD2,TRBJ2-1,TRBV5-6,TGTGCCAGCAGCCGCGGGAGCAATGAGCAGTTCTTC,CASSRGSNEQFF
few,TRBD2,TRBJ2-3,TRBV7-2,TGTGCCAGCAGCTCCTCTAGCGGGAGGGGGGATACGCAGTATTTT,CASSSSSGRGDTQYF
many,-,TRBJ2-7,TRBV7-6,TGTGCCAGCAGCACTTTCTCGGGGGCGCTTCAGTACGAGCAGTACTTC,CASSTFSGALQYEQYF
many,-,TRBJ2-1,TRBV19,TGTGCCAGTAGTAACGCTCGGGGGTACAATGAGCAGTTCTTC,CASSNARGYNEQFF
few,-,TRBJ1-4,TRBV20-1,TGCAGTGCTAGAGTTGCGGGGGTCCGGAATGAAAAACTGTTTTTT,CSARVAGVRNEKLFF
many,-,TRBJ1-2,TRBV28,TGTGCCAGCAGTCCAAACGGGGGGACCGGTGGCTACACCTTC,CASSPNGGTGGYTF
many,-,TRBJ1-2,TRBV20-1,TGCAGTGCTAGGTTACATCAAACCTTC,CSARLHQTF
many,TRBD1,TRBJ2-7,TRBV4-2,TGTGCCAGCAGCCAAGAGAACCAGGGGGCTGGGTACGAGCAGTACTTC,CASSQENQGAGYEQYF
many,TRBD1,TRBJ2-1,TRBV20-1,TGCAGTGCTAGAAGGGGACAGGGGAACAATGAGCAGTTCTTC,CSARRGQGNNEQFF
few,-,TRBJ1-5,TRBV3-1,TGTGCCAGCAGCCAAGAGGATAGCAATCAGCCCCAGCATTTT,CASSQEDSNQPQHF
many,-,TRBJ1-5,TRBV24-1,TGTGCCACCAGTGATCCGACGGTGATTCAGCCCCAGCATTTT,CATSDPTVIQPQHF
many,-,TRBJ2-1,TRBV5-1,TGCGCCAGCAGCTTGTATGCGGGCTTCGGTTACAATGAGCAGTTCTTC,CASSLYAGFGYNEQFF
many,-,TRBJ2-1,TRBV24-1,TGTGCCACCAGTAGTATCGTATCCTACAATGAGCAGTTCTTC,CATSSIVSYNEQFF
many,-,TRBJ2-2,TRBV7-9,TGTGCCAGCAGCTTATCGGTCACCGGGGAGCTGTTTTTT,CASSLSVTGELFF
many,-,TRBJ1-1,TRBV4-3,TGCGCCAGCAGCCATCGCCAGGGCGACACTGAAGCTTTCTTT,CASSHRQGDTEAFF
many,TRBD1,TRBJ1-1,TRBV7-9,TGTGCCAGCAGCTTAGAGGGCAGGGGGTACACTGAAGCTTTCTTT,CASSLEGRGYTEAFF
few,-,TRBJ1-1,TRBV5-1,TGCGCCAGCAGGCGCGCGAGACAGGAGGCTGAAGCTTTCTTT,CASRRARQEAEAFF
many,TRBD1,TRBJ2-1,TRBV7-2,TGTGCCAGCAGACGGACAGGACGCAATGAGCAGTTCTTC,CASRRTGRNEQFF
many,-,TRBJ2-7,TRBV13,TGTGCCAGCAGCTTCGAGAGGTCCCTAAACGAGCAGTACTTC,CASSFERSLNEQYF
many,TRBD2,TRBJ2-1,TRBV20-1,TGCAGTGCTAGAGGAGGAGTAATAGCGGGTACTGACCATGAGCAGTTCTTC,CSARGGVIAGTDHEQFF
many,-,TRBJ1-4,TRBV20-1,TGCAGTGCTAGAGACGGGCCCGCTTTCCCCAATGAAAAACTGTTTTTT,CSARDGPAFPNEKLFF
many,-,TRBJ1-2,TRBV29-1,TGCAGCGCCCTAGGAACCGGGGCCCGAGGCTATGGCTACACCTTC,CSALGTGARGYGYTF
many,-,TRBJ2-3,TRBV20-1,TGCAGTGCTAGAGATAGGACAGCCACAGATACGCAGTATTTT,CSARDRTATDTQYF
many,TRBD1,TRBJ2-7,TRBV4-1,TGCGCCAGCAGCCAGAGGACCGGGACAGCCTACGAGCAGTACTTC,CASSQRTGTAYEQYF
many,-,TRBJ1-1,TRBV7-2,TGTGCCAGCAGCCCACAGGGAACGGGCACTGAAGCTTTCTTT,CASSPQGTGTEAFF
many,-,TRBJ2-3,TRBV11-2,TGTGCCAGCAGCTTAGATCCCGCAGGGTATTACGATACGCAGTATTTT,CASSLDPAGYYDTQYF
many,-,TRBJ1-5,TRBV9,TGTGCCAGCAGCGGCGGGGCAGTCAATCAGCCCCAGCATTTT,CASSGGAVNQPQHF
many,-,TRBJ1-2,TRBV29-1,TGCAGCGTTGCCGCAGAGGTCTCGTCTAACTATGGCTACACCTTC,CSVAAEVSSNYGYTF
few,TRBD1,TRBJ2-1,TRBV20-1,TGCAGTGCTAGAGGGGACAGGGCCTACAATGAGCAGTTCTTC,CSARGDRAYNEQFF
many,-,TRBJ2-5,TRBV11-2,TGTGCCAGCAGCCGCGGACTACAGGGACCCCAAGAGACCCAGTACTTC,CASSRGLQGPQETQYF
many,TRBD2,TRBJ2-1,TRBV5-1,TGCGCCAGCAGCTTGGGGACTAGCGGGACAAATGAGCAGTTCTTC,CASSLGTSGTNEQFF
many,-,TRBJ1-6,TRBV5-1,TGCGCCAGCAGTAAAGTGGGGGATAATTCACCCCTCCACTTT,CASSKVGDNSPLHF
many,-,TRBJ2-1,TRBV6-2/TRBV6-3,TGTGCCAGCAGTTACTCTGCCGGGGGAACAATCGGGGAGCAGTTCTTC,CASSYSAGGTIGEQFF
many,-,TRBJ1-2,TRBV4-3,TGCGCCAGCAGCCAAGGGGTGGGGGACTATGGCTACACCTTC,CASSQGVGDYGYTF
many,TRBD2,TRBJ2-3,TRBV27,TGTGCCAGCAGTTCTAGCGGGACTTGGACAGATACGCAGTATTTT,CASSSSGTWTDTQYF
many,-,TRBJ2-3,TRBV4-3,TGCGCCAGCAGCCGCGGACCCACTAGCACAGATACGCAGTATTTT,CASSRGPTSTDTQYF
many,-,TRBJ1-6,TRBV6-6,TGTGCCAGCAGTTACTCGGACTCACCCCTCCACTTT,CASSYSDSPLHF
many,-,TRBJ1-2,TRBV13,TGTGCCAGCAGCTTAGGGGAGGGCTATGGCTACACCTTC,CASSLGEGYGYTF
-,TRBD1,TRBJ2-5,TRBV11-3,TGTGCCAGCAGCCCCGGACAGGGATCAAAAGAGACCCAGTACTTC,CASSPGQGSKETQYF
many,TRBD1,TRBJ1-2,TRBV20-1,TGCAGTGCAGAGGGGACAGGCGACTATGGCTACACCTTC,CSAEGTGDYGYTF
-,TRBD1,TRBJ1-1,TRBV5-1,TGCGCCAGCAGCCTCACCGGACAGGGGGTGAACACTGAAGCTTTCTTT,CASSLTGQGVNTEAFF